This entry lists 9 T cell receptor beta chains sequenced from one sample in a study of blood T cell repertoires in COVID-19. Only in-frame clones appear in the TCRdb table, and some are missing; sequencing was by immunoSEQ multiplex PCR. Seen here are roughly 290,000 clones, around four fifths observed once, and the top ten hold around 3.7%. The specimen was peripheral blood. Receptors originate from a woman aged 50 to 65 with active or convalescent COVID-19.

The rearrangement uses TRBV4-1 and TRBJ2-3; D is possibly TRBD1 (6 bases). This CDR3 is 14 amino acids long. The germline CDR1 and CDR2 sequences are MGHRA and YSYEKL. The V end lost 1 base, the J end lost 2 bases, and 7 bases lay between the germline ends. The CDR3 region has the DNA TGCGCCAGCAGCCAAGGACAGGTCACAGATACGCAGTATTTT. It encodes CASSQGQVTDTQYF.

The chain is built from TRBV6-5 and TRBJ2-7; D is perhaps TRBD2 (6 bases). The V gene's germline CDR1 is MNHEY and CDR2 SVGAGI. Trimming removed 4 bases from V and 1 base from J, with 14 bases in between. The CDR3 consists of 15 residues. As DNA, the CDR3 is TGTGCCAGCAGTTCTCCGGGACTTGGGTCCTACGAGCAGTACTTC. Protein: CASSSPGLGSYEQYF.

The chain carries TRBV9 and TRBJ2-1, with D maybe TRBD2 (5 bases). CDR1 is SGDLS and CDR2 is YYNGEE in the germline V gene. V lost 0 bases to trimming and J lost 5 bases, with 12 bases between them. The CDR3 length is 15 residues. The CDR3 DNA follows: TGTGCCAGCAGCGTAGGTGCGGGTGACCACAATGAGCAGTTCTTC. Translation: CASSVGAGDHNEQFF.

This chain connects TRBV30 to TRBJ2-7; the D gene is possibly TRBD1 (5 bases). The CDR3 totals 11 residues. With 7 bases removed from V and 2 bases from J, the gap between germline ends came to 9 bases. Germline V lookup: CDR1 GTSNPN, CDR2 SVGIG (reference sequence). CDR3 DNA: TGTGCCTTTACGACAGCCTACGAGCAGTACTTC. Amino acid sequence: CAFTTAYEQYF.

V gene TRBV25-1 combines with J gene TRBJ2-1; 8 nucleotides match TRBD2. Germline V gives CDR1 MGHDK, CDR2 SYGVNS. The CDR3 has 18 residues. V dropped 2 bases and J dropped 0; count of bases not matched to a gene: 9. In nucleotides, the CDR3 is TGTGCCAGCAGTGAAGGGATTAGCGGGGAAGGCTCCTACAATGAGCAGTTCTTC. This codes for CASSEGISGEGSYNEQFF. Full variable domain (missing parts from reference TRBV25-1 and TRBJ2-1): EADIYQTPRYLVIGTGKKITLECSQTMGHDKMYWYQQDPGMELHLIHYSYGVNSTEKGDLSSESTVSRIRTEHFPLTLESARPSHTSQYLCASSEGISGEGSYNEQFFGPGTRLTVL.

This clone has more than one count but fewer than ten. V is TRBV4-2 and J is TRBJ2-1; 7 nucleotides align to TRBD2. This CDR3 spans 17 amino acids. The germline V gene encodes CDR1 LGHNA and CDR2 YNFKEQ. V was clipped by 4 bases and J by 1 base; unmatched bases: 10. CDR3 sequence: CASSPSLRRGSYNEQFF. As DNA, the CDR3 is TGTGCCAGCAGCCCTAGCCTCCGGCGGGGGTCCTACAATGAGCAGTTCTTC.

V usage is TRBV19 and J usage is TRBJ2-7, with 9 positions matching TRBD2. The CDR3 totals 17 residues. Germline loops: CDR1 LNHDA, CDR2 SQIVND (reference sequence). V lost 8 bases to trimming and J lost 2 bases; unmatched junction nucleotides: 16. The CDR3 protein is CASSAGGPGVSTYEQYF. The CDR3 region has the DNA TGTGCCAGTTCGGCGGGAGGGCCGGGAGTGAGTACCTACGAGCAGTACTTC.

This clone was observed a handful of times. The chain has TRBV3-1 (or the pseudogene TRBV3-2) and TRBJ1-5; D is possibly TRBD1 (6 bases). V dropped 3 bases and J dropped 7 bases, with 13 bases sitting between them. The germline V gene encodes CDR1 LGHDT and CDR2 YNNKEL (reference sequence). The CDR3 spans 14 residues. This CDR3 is CASSQAGAEQPQHF. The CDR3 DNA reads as TGTGCCAGCAGCCAGGCAGGGGCGGAACAGCCCCAGCATTTT.

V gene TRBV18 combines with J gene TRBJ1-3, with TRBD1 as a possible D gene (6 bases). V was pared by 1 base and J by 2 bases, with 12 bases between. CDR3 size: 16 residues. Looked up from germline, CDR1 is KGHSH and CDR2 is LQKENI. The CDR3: CASSPQGVIPGNTIYF. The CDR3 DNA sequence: TGTGCCAGCTCACCACAGGGGGTCATTCCTGGAAACACCATATATTTT.